This T cell receptor (beta chain) came from a study of blood T cell repertoires in COVID-19. For the study at large: The origin of the acute and convalescent COVID-19 samples was the United States, Italy and Spain. PBMCs, B-cell-depleted T cells, or T cells provided the cDNA or gDNA that made up the material.

Per the original data handling: Amplification with reference gene primers provided the estimates of nucleated cell counts. This table comes from immunoSEQ multiplex PCR, and its TCRdb copy is limited to in-frame clones, with some not included. V, J and clone size are taken as reported in that table, and D and trimming were inferred from the DNA itself. The sample has 150,000 to 200,000 clones; 84% are singletons. The germline V and J ends were trimmed by 4 bases and 0 bases, with 15 bases remaining between them. The CDR3 has 16 amino acids. Sequencing input: peripheral blood. This TCR was recovered from a middle-aged man who had recovered from COVID-19. V is TRBV23-1 and J is TRBJ1-1; possible D gene TRBD1, 6 bases. TRBV23-1 is an ORF for which the function is uncertain. CDR3 nucleotide sequence: TGCGCCAGCAGTCTACCGACAGGACCAATGAACACTGAAGCTTTCTTT. This gives the protein CASSLPTGPMNTEAFF.